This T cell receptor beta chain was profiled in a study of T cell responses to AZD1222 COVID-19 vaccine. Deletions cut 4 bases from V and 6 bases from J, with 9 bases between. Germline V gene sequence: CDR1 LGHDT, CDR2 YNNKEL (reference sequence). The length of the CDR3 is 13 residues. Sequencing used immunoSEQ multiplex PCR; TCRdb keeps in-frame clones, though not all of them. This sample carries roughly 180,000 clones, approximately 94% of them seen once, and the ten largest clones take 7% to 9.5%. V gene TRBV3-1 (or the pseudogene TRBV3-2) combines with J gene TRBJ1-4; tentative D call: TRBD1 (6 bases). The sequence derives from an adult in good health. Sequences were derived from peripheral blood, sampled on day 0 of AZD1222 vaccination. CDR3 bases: TGTGCCAGCAGCCGGGGGGGGCATGAAAAACTGTTTTTT. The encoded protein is CASSRGGHEKLFF.